This TCR beta chain is drawn from a study of T cell repertoires and HLA-DP antigens. Whole-study context: A couple of male donors and one female donor spanned ages 18-to-29 through 60-to-69. Pre-culture CD4+ samples used about 1,100 ng DNA versus about 210 ng for CD137+CD4+ sorts.

TCRdb keeps only in-frame clones here, not all; method: immunoSEQ multiplex PCR. The sample holds 65,000 to 90,000 clones, about four fifths seen once. About this clone: Its antigen is as yet unknown.

Untouched CD4+ T cells were isolated by negative selection, averaging approximately 98% purity. Untouched CD4+ T cells were bead-isolated from PBMC at 95% to 98% purity. This CDR3 is 17 amino acids long. V was trimmed by 1 base and J by 0 bases, leaving 14 bases between them. CDR1 SGHVS and CDR2 FNYEAQ come from the germline V gene. The TCR comes from a man aged 55-75 years in good health and CMV-seronegative. Sequenced: CD4+ T cells from PBMCs. V is TRBV7-6 and J is TRBJ2-3; D possibly corresponds to TRBD2 (6 bases). The CDR3 reads CASSLVVGAGSTDTQYF. The CDR3 DNA reads TGTGCCAGCAGCTTAGTCGTCGGGGCGGGGAGCACAGATACGCAGTATTTT.